This TCR beta chain was recorded in a study of metastatic and nonmetastatic thyroid tumors. The CDR3 has 17 residues. Deletions cut 0 bases from V and 4 bases from J, with 16 bases between. Germline-derived CDR1 and CDR2 are MNHEY and SMNVEV (reference sequence). From the PCR reads, TCRdb re-called clones with MiXCR. Of 25,000 to 35,000 clones listed, under 20% are singletons. All patients reached thyroid surgery having received no treatment beforehand. This clone was seen repeatedly, ten times or more. The receptor comes from a female donor with papillary thyroid cancer or a benign thyroid nodule (not recorded which). Some clones in this sample may be carry-over from other donors' samples. The chain uses TRBV27 and TRBJ2-1, with TRBD2 as a possible D gene (6 bases). Material: blood. The CDR3, as DNA: TGTGCCAGCAGTTTATCGTGGGGGGAGTTCGCTTACAATGAGCAGTTCTTC. It yields the protein CASSLSWGEFAYNEQFF.